One sample yielded the 18 T cell receptor beta chains listed below, sequenced in a study of regulatory T cells. The primer mix had 52 TRBV and 13 TRBJ primers. Sequencing was performed with immunoSEQ multiplex PCR; in TCRdb, only in-frame clones are kept and a portion is missing. The sample has tens of thousands of clones; approximately 93% are singletons. Material: CD8+ T cells sorted from blood. These receptors came from a child aged 2 to 15 with CD3G deficiency.

J is TRBJ2-1 and V is TRBV5-1; D is possibly TRBD1 or TRBD2 (5 bases each). The V gene lost 4 bases and the J gene lost 8 bases, with 19 bases spanning the gap. The CDR3 loop spans 15 amino acids. Germline V lookup: CDR1 SGHRS, CDR2 YFSETQ. The CDR3 nucleotides are TGCGCCAGCAGCCTGGGGCTAGCAGACGGCGATGAGCAGTTCTTC. It yields the protein CASSLGLADGDEQFF.

The table lists this clone with a count of one. This rearrangement joins TRBV28 to TRBJ2-7; D is perhaps TRBD1 (6 bases). Germline assignment: CDR1 MDHEN and CDR2 SYDVKM. The CDR3 covers 16 residues. The germline V and J ends were trimmed by 2 bases and 3 bases, with 17 bases remaining between them. The CDR3 DNA reads as TGTGCCAGCAGTTTAGGGGGCGTCGCGGCGGGCTACGAGCAGTACTTC. Translating it yields CASSLGGVAAGYEQYF.

The chain employs TRBV4-1 and TRBJ1-2; maybe TRBD1 (5 bases). Germline V gives CDR1 MGHRA, CDR2 YSYEKL. The CDR3 loop spans 13 amino acids. Trimming took 0 bases from V and 8 from J, leaving 10 bases between them. The CDR3 is CASSQEGGEGYTF. The DNA of the CDR3 is TGCGCCAGCAGCCAAGAGGGAGGGGAAGGCTACACCTTC.

The chain joins TRBV6-1 to TRBJ2-7; 8 bases map to TRBD2. The ends lost 1 base at V and 3 bases at J; junction bases unmatched: 5. The CDR3 contains 15 residues. Germline CDR1 is MNHNS and CDR2 is SASEGT. The CDR3 region is CASSEGISGIYEQYF. In DNA, the CDR3 is TGTGCCAGCAGTGAAGGGATTAGCGGGATCTACGAGCAGTACTTC.

The chain carries TRBV28 and TRBJ2-5; 7 bases are a match to TRBD2. Matching the DNA end better, TRBJ2-7 makes the J call doubtful. Looked up from germline, CDR1 is MDHEN and CDR2 is SYDVKM. This CDR3 has 14 residues. The CDR3 DNA reads TGTGCCAGCAGTTTAGCGGGAGAGACCTACGAGCAGTACTTC. The encoded protein is CASSLAGETYEQYF.

The CDR3 DNA is TGTGCCAGCAGCTTAGAAGCAGCGGGGTCTCACACCGAGCAGTACTTC. Protein sequence: CASSLEAAGSHTEQYF. The V call is TRBV7-6, the J call TRBJ2-7, with 7 nucleotides matching TRBD2. This CDR3 comprises 16 residues. After removal of 1 base from V and 6 bases from J, the junction contained 12 bases not matched to a gene. CDR1 SGHVS and CDR2 FNYEAQ come from the germline V gene.

The rearrangement joins TRBV28 to TRBJ2-1, with 11 bases identical to TRBD2. CDR1 is MDHEN and CDR2 is SYDVKM in the germline V gene. J was trimmed by 9 bases and V by 3 bases; bases with no gene match: 4. The CDR3 covers 14 residues. The CDR3 nucleotides are TGTGCCAGCAGTTTCGCAACTAGCGGGAGTGAGCAGTTCTTC. This codes for CASSFATSGSEQFF.

V gene TRBV6-6 combines with J gene TRBJ2-7; D remains unclear. Per germline, CDR1 MNHNY and CDR2 SVGAGI (reference sequence). This CDR3 region has 11 residues. The V end was cut by 0 bases, the J end by 7 bases, with 4 bases between. The DNA for the CDR3 is TGTGCCAGCAGTTACTCGGGGGAGCAGTACTTC. This encodes CASSYSGEQYF.

The rearrangement uses TRBV23-1 and TRBJ2-1, with 7 bases lining up with TRBD2. TRBV23-1 is an open reading frame whose function is uncertain. The J segment lost 0 bases and the V segment lost 6 bases, leaving 26 bases of the junction unmatched. The CDR3 extends over 22 amino acids. For the CDR3, the DNA is TGCGCCAGCAGACATATATGCCCTCTAGCGGAGGGATCGGTAGTCTCCTACAATGAGCAGTTCTTC. Its translation: CASRHICPLAEGSVVSYNEQFF.

The count of this clone is one. This chain uses TRBV19 with TRBJ1-3, with unresolved D. Trimming removed 6 bases at V and 0 bases at J, with 21 bases between. Germline CDR1 is LNHDA and CDR2 is SQIVND (reference sequence). CDR3 length equals 18 residues. CDR3 sequence: CASSPNPGRRYSGNTIYF. As DNA, the CDR3 is TGTGCCAGTAGCCCAAATCCAGGACGGCGGTACTCTGGAAACACCATATATTTT.

The chain joins TRBV19 to TRBJ2-2, with D tentatively TRBD1 (5 bases). Germline V gene sequence: CDR1 LNHDA, CDR2 SQIVND (reference sequence). Trimming cost V 3 bases and J 4 bases, with 9 bases left between them. CDR3 size: 14 residues. The CDR3 is CASSMSGITGELFF. CDR3 bases: TGTGCCAGTAGTATGTCAGGGATCACCGGGGAGCTGTTTTTT.

The chain combines TRBV28 with TRBJ1-1; 9 bases line up with TRBD1. Germline V gives CDR1 MDHEN, CDR2 SYDVKM. The J segment lost 0 bases and the V segment lost 8 bases, leaving 4 bases of the junction unmatched. The CDR3 is 14 amino acids. This chain's CDR3 is CASGGTGMNTEAFF. The CDR3 DNA reads TGTGCCAGCGGTGGGACAGGGATGAACACTGAAGCTTTCTTT.

There are a few counts of this clone. The V call is TRBV10-3, the J call TRBJ1-5; no clear D gene. CDR1 is ENHRY and CDR2 is SYGVKD in the germline V gene. This CDR3 spans 13 amino acids. The V and J ends lost 2 bases and 4 bases respectively, with 6 bases between them. CDR3 protein: CAISEAANQPQHF. CDR3 coding DNA: TGTGCCATCAGTGAGGCGGCTAATCAGCCCCAGCATTTT.

The chain combines TRBV28 with TRBJ1-4, with D uncertain. The germline V and J ends were trimmed by 7 bases and 6 bases, with 6 bases remaining between them. The CDR3 length is 11 residues. The germline V gene encodes CDR1 MDHEN and CDR2 SYDVKM. The CDR3 loop reads CASKRDEKLFF. The CDR3 DNA sequence: TGTGCCAGCAAAAGGGATGAAAAACTGTTTTTT.

This chain connects TRBV11-2 to TRBJ2-7, with a possible D match to TRBD2 (5 bases). This CDR3 has 14 residues. Germline loops: CDR1 SGHAT, CDR2 FQNNGV. V was cut by 1 base and J by 4 bases, with 11 bases left in between. CDR3 sequence: CASSLGGRSYEQYF. CDR3 DNA sequence: TGTGCCAGCAGCTTAGGAGGGAGATCGTACGAGCAGTACTTC.

The chain recombines TRBV6-1 with TRBJ2-1; 7 nucleotides align to TRBD2. Trimming removed 2 bases from V and 9 bases from J; junction bases left unmatched: 19. This CDR3 has 18 amino acids. CDR1 is MNHNS, CDR2 SASEGT, per germline. The CDR3 sequence is CASSEKGWTSLAGSEQFF. The CDR3 DNA follows: TGTGCCAGCAGTGAAAAGGGATGGACTAGTCTGGCGGGAAGTGAGCAGTTCTTC.

The table lists this clone with a few counts. Other DNA sequences of this sample code for an identical CDR3. The rearrangement uses TRBV27 and TRBJ1-1, with D possibly TRBD1 on 6 matching bases. The CDR3 totals 13 residues. V was cut by 0 bases and J by 4 bases, with 6 bases left in between. Germline-derived CDR1 and CDR2 are MNHEY and SMNVEV (reference sequence). Here the CDR3 reads CASSLSGGTEAFF. Written as DNA, the CDR3 is TGTGCCAGCAGTTTATCAGGGGGCACTGAAGCTTTCTTT.

CDR3 residues: CASSSYNEQFF. The CDR3 region has the DNA TGCGCCAGCAGCTCTTACAATGAGCAGTTCTTC. V usage is TRBV5-1 and J usage is TRBJ2-1, with D unclear. With 3 bases removed from V and 4 bases from J, the gap between germline ends came to 2 bases. Germline V gene sequence: CDR1 SGHRS, CDR2 YFSETQ. The CDR3 extends over 11 amino acids.